These 8 T cell receptor beta chains originate from one sample sequenced in a study of T cell repertoires in cytomegalovirus infection. Each CDR3 protein gets one entry after TCRdb re-called the reads with MiXCR. Of 150,000 to 200,000 distinct CDR3 sequences detected, approximately 19% appear once; the ten largest clones hold about 2.9%. Sequencing input: PBMCs. The receptors come from a human donor in good health (CMV status not recorded). Some clones in this sample may be carry-over from other donors' samples.

This clonotype has just a few counts. The chain couples TRBV19 to TRBJ1-6; 10 nucleotides match TRBD1. The CDR3 length is 15 residues. V dropped 7 bases and J dropped 10; count of bases not matched to a gene: 10. Germline CDR1 LNHDA, CDR2 SQIVND (reference sequence). The CDR3 DNA is TGTGCCAGTACCCCACTCGGGACAGGGGTCTCACCCCTCCACTTT. Translated: CASTPLGTGVSPLHF.

This clonotype was counted a few times. The rearrangement joins TRBV7-2 to TRBJ2-2; D is possibly TRBD1 (5 bases). The CDR3 runs 14 residues. Trimming left V 2 bases short and J 6 bases short, with 10 bases between. CDR1 SGHTA and CDR2 FQGNSA come from the germline V gene. CDR3 in DNA: TGTGCCAGCAGCTTACAGGGTGGGCCCGGGGAGCTGTTTTTT. Protein: CASSLQGGPGELFF.

This clonotype was seen a handful of times. The gene calls are TRBV7-8 and TRBJ2-7; no reliable D call. With 1 base removed from V and 6 bases from J, the gap between germline ends came to 16 bases. The germline V gene encodes CDR1 SGHVS and CDR2 FQNEAQ. This CDR3 is built from 15 residues. The CDR3 is CASSLGLTVGREQYF. As DNA, the CDR3 is TGTGCCAGCAGCTTAGGGCTCACCGTTGGCCGCGAGCAGTACTTC. The variable domain in full, with the rest retrieved from reference TRBV7-8 and TRBJ2-7, is GAGVSQSPRYKVAKRGQDVALRCDPISGHVSLFWYQQALGQGPEFLTYFQNEAQLDKSGLPSDRFFAERPEGSVSTLKIQRTQQEDSAVYLCASSLGLTVGREQYFGPGTRLTVT.

The chain joins TRBV5-4 to TRBJ1-2; 11 nucleotides line up with TRBD1. This CDR3 contains 14 residues. Losses at the gene ends were 4 bases for V and 5 bases for J; bases not matched to a gene: 4. Looked up from germline, CDR1 is SGHNT and CDR2 is YYREEE (reference sequence). CDR3 residues: CASSRTGGFYGYTF. The CDR3 nucleotides are TGTGCCAGCAGCCGGACAGGGGGCTTTTATGGCTACACCTTC.

This clonotype was picked up many times. J is TRBJ2-7 and V is TRBV7-2, with 7 positions matching TRBD1. Germline CDR1 and CDR2: SGHTA and FQGNSA. This CDR3 is 14 amino acids long. The J segment lost 6 bases and the V segment lost 0 bases, leaving 5 bases of the junction unmatched. CDR3 coding DNA: TGTGCCAGCAGCTTAGCGCAAGGGGGCTTCGAGCAGTACTTC. This encodes CASSLAQGGFEQYF.

The chain combines TRBV2 with TRBJ1-5; the D is unclear. The germline gives CDR1 SNHLY, CDR2 FYNNEI. Trimming cost V 3 bases and J 1 base, with 7 bases left between them. CDR3 length equals 14 residues. CDR3 sequence reads: CASSDIRSNQPQHF. CDR3 in DNA: TGTGCCAGCAGTGATATTAGAAGCAATCAGCCCCAGCATTTT.

The chain couples TRBV7-3 to TRBJ2-1, with D tentatively TRBD2 (6 bases). The CDR3 runs 13 residues. V lost 0 bases and J lost 9, with 9 bases in between. CDR1 is SGHTA and CDR2 is FQGTGA in the germline V gene. CDR3 sequence (DNA): TGTGCCAGCAGCTTAACCGAAGCGGGTGAGCAGTTCTTC. The encoded protein is CASSLTEAGEQFF.

This clonotype was seen a few times. Its ends do not fully match the called genes, so a read error is possible. V is TRBV5-3 and J is TRBJ2-7; 9 nucleotides line up with TRBD2. TRBV5-3 is placed among ORFs of uncertain function. CDR3 length: 16 residues. Here the CDR3 reads CASSLAGSSGRYEQYF. CDR3 DNA: TGTGCCAGCAGCTTGGCCGGGTCAAGCGGGAGGTACGAGCAGTACTTC.